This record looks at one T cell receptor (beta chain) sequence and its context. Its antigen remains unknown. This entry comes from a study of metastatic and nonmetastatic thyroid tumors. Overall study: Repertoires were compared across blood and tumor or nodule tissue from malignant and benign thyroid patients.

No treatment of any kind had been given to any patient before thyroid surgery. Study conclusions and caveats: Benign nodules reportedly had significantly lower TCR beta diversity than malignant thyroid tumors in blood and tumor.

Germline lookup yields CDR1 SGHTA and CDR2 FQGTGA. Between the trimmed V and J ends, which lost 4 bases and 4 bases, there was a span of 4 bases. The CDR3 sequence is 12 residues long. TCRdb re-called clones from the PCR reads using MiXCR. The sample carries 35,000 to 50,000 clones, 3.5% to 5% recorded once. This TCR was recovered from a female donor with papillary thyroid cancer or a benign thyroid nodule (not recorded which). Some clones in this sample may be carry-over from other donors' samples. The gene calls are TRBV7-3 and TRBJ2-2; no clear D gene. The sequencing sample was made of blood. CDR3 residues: CASSSVTGELFF. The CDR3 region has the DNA TGTGCCAGCAGCTCCGTCACCGGGGAGCTGTTTTTT. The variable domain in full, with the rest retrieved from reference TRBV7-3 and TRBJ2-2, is GAGVSQTPSNKVTEKGKYVELRCDPISGHTALYWYRQSLGQGPEFLIYFQGTGAADDSGLPNDRFFAVRPEGSVSTLKIQRTERGDSAVYLCASSSVTGELFFGEGSRLTVL.